Presented here are 23 T cell receptor beta chains from one specimen sequenced in a study of blood T cells in healthy people across ages. With a J-beta primer mix and a sample-barcoded 5' primer, a second PCR ran roughly 7 to 11 cycles. TCRdb processed the 5' RACE reads anew with MiXCR; each CDR3 protein has one entry. The sample yields 750,000 to 950,000 distinct CDR3 sequences, 20% to 30% seen once. A further study also used this sample, focusing on T cells of mothers and their children.

The sequencing sample was made of blood. The receptors derive from a boy younger than 18 in good health.

The chain couples TRBV20-1 to TRBJ2-5; a possible D gene is TRBD2 (5 bases). The CDR3 contains 16 residues. The germline gives CDR1 DFQATT, CDR2 SNEGSKA (reference sequence). Trimming removed 4 bases from V and 0 bases from J, with 18 bases in between. Here the CDR3 DNA reads TGCAGTGCTATAGGAACGGACGGGGTCCACCAAGAGACCCAGTACTTC. Protein: CSAIGTDGVHQETQYF.

In nucleotides, the CDR3 is TGTGCCAGCAGTGAAAAACCGTACTCCTGGACAGATACGCAGTATTTT. The encoded protein is CASSEKPYSWTDTQYF. This sequence joins TRBV6-1 and TRBJ2-3; no clear D. The V end lost 2 bases, the J end lost 3 bases, and 15 bases lay between the germline ends. The CDR3 extends over 16 amino acids. Per germline, CDR1 MNHNS and CDR2 SASEGT.

A few counts support this clonotype. The chain employs TRBV5-1 and TRBJ1-4; TRBD1 might be the D (6 bases). The CDR3 spans 15 residues. V lost 0 bases to trimming and J lost 4 bases, with 10 bases between them. CDR1 is SGHRS, CDR2 YFSETQ, per germline. CDR3 amino acids: CASSLDPGDNEKLFF. The CDR3 DNA sequence: TGCGCCAGCAGCTTGGACCCAGGGGATAATGAAAAACTGTTTTTT.

A few counts support this clonotype. The chain couples TRBV20-1 to TRBJ2-1; no reliable D call. The J call is doubtful: the DNA matches TRBJ2-5 better. This CDR3 contains 13 residues. Per germline, CDR1 DFQATT and CDR2 SNEGSKA (reference sequence). The CDR3 bases are TGCAGTGCTAGAGTACCCCTGGAAGAGACCCAGTACTTC. The encoded protein is CSARVPLEETQYF.

This clonotype was picked up a small number of times. V and J are TRBV27 and TRBJ1-1; D call uncertain. The ends were cut back, 2 bases at V and 10 bases at J, with 14 bases in the middle. The germline CDR1 and CDR2 sequences are MNHEY and SMNVEV (reference sequence). The CDR3 totals 13 residues. CDR3 protein: CASSLEKGLTAFF. The CDR3 DNA sequence: TGTGCCAGCAGTTTAGAAAAGGGCCTAACAGCTTTCTTT.

The J gene is TRBJ2-6, the V gene TRBV12-3 or TRBV12-4; TRBD2 might be the D (5 bases). The CDR3 extends over 17 amino acids. The ends were cut back, 1 base at V and 0 bases at J, with 10 bases in the middle. In DNA, the CDR3 is TGTGCCAGCAGTTTAGGCGGGTCTGGCTCTGGGGCCAACGTCCTGACTTTC. Its protein is CASSLGGSGSGANVLTF.

This clonotype was counted only a few times. This chain joins TRBV7-9 and TRBJ2-7; no clear D. Germline-derived CDR1 and CDR2 are SEHNR and FQNEAQ (reference sequence). Trimming removed 2 bases at V and 3 bases at J, with 14 bases between. The CDR3 runs to 15 residues. CDR3 in DNA: TGTGCCAGCAGCTTACATAGAGGCATTGACTACGAGCAGTACTTC. Translation gives CASSLHRGIDYEQYF.

The chain is built from TRBV11-2 and TRBJ2-7; D might be TRBD2 (5 bases). Germline CDR1 is SGHAT and CDR2 is FQNNGV. Trimming took 1 base from V and 6 from J, leaving 13 bases between them. The CDR3 has 14 amino acids. CDR3: CASSLVWRPTEQYF. The CDR3 DNA reads TGTGCCAGCAGCTTAGTGTGGAGGCCAACCGAGCAGTACTTC.

The chain is built from TRBV5-1 and TRBJ1-2; unclear D gene. The CDR3 has 14 residues. Trimming took off 4 bases at V and 8 bases at J, with 18 bases between the two ends. CDR1 SGHRS and CDR2 YFSETQ come from the germline V gene. The chain's CDR3 is CASSAPEGRRGYTF. In DNA, the CDR3 is TGCGCCAGCAGCGCCCCGGAGGGTCGTCGGGGCTACACCTTC.

The chain has TRBV3-1 and TRBJ2-7; D ambiguous. Germline CDR1 is LGHDT and CDR2 is YNNKEL (reference sequence). This CDR3 comprises 13 residues. The V end was cut by 0 bases, the J end by 7 bases, with 10 bases between. CDR3 bases: TGTGCCAGCAGCCAAGATTACCGGCGGGAGCAGTACTTC. Its translation: CASSQDYRREQYF.

This sequence joins TRBV10-3 and TRBJ2-3; 14 bases map to TRBD2. This CDR3 spans 16 amino acids. Trimming at V came to 2 bases and at J to 4 bases, leaving 2 bases not matched to a gene. Germline V gene sequence: CDR1 ENHRY, CDR2 SYGVKD. For the CDR3, the DNA is TGTGCCATCAGTGAGACGACTAGCGGGGGGGCAGATACGCAGTATTTT. The encoded protein is CAISETTSGGADTQYF.

The genes are TRBV10-3 and TRBJ2-7, with D possibly being TRBD2 (6 bases). This CDR3 is 15 amino acids long. Germline CDR1 is ENHRY and CDR2 is SYGVKD. V lost 3 bases, J lost 3 bases, and 15 bases lay in between. CDR3 sequence: CAISEAYRGSYEQYF. CDR3 DNA: TGTGCCATCAGTGAAGCGTATCGGGGGAGCTACGAGCAGTACTTC.

This chain connects TRBV7-6 to TRBJ2-7, with TRBD2 as a possible D gene (5 bases). Trimming left V 5 bases short and J 3 bases short, with 14 bases between. This CDR3 spans 14 amino acids. Germline V gives CDR1 SGHVS, CDR2 FNYEAQ. Written as DNA, the CDR3 is TGTGCCAGCAGCCCCGAGTCAGAGGGCTACGAGCAGTACTTC. This sequence encodes CASSPESEGYEQYF.

The chain has TRBV5-1 and TRBJ1-4; D is possibly TRBD1 (5 bases). The ends were cut back, 7 bases at V and 5 bases at J, with 12 bases in the middle. The CDR3 consists of 13 residues. Germline V CDR1 and CDR2: SGHRS, YFSETQ. This chain's CDR3 is CASSIGGNEKLFF. The CDR3 nucleotides read TGCGCCAGCTCGATTGGGGGAAATGAAAAACTGTTTTTT.

The CDR3 sequence is CSAHVAGASSYNEQFF. The CDR3 DNA sequence: TGCAGTGCCCATGTAGCGGGGGCGTCCTCCTACAATGAGCAGTTCTTC. The genes are TRBV20-1 and TRBJ2-1; 9 bases map to TRBD2. Germline CDR1 DFQATT, CDR2 SNEGSKA (reference sequence). V gave up 6 bases and J gave up 0 bases; unmatched junction bases: 9. The CDR3 is 16 amino acids.

This clonotype has a count of ten or more. The chain joins TRBV28 to TRBJ2-5; 8 bases align to TRBD1. With V trimmed by 5 bases and J by 4 bases, 3 bases remained unmatched. In germline, CDR1 is MDHEN, CDR2 SYDVKM. CDR3 size: 13 residues. The CDR3 reads CASSMQGAETQYF. DNA for the CDR3: TGTGCCAGCAGTATGCAGGGGGCAGAGACCCAGTACTTC.

The chain links TRBV9 to TRBJ1-2; D may be TRBD1 (6 bases). The CDR3 runs 15 residues. CDR1 SGDLS and CDR2 YYNGEE come from the germline V gene. V lost 0 bases to trimming and J lost 5 bases, with 14 bases between them. DNA of the CDR3: TGTGCCAGCAGCGTAGGGTGGGGGCGGGAGTATGGCTACACCTTC. Amino acids: CASSVGWGREYGYTF.

The rearrangement joins TRBV7-9 to TRBJ2-5, with 7 nucleotides matching TRBD2. The DNA end is more similar to TRBJ2-1, so the J call may be wrong. The CDR3 extends over 15 amino acids. Germline V gene sequence: CDR1 SEHNR, CDR2 FQNEAQ (reference sequence). The CDR3 here is CASSKAGVRYNEQFF. The DNA of the CDR3 is TGTGCCAGCAGCAAGGCGGGAGTCCGATACAATGAGCAGTTCTTC.

The chain uses TRBV30 and TRBJ1-2, with unresolved D. This CDR3 is 16 amino acids long. Trimming took off 0 bases at V and 3 bases at J, with 17 bases between the two ends. Germline CDR1 and CDR2: GTSNPN and SVGIG (reference sequence). The CDR3 protein is CAWSVGLSWVDYGYTF. The CDR3 bases are TGTGCCTGGAGTGTAGGGCTGTCGTGGGTTGACTATGGCTACACCTTC. Complete variable domain (other parts from reference TRBV30 and TRBJ1-2): SQTIHQWPATLVQPVGSPLSLECTVEGTSNPNLYWYRQAAGRGLQLLFYSVGIGQISSEVPQNLSASRPQDRQFILSSKKLLLSDSGFYLCAWSVGLSWVDYGYTFGSGTRLTVV.

Only a few counts were recorded for this clonotype. The chain has TRBV6-6 and TRBJ2-5; D possibly matches TRBD1 or TRBD2 (5 bases each). Trimming stripped 6 bases from V and 3 bases from J, with 17 bases between. The CDR3 spans 15 residues. CDR1 MNHNY and CDR2 SVGAGI come from the germline V gene (reference sequence). The CDR3 region has the DNA TGTGCCAGCAGATACCACGGGACCCTCAAAGAGACCCAGTACTTC. Amino acids: CASRYHGTLKETQYF.

The chain employs TRBV7-9 and TRBJ1-4; the D is unclear. The CDR3 has 15 residues. V dropped 5 bases and J dropped 3 bases, with 13 bases sitting between them. CDR1 and CDR2 from the germline V gene are SEHNR and FQNEAQ (reference sequence). Here the CDR3 reads CASSPTLEANEKLFF. The CDR3 coding sequence is TGTGCCAGCAGCCCCACCCTGGAGGCTAATGAAAAACTGTTTTTT.

The chain couples TRBV6-5 to TRBJ2-2; tentatively, D is TRBD1 (5 bases). The germline V gene has CDR1 MNHEY and CDR2 SVGAGI. The V gene lost 2 bases and the J gene lost 1 base, with 8 bases spanning the gap. The CDR3 has 15 residues. The CDR3 loop is CASSYPGQNTGELFF. DNA for the CDR3: TGTGCCAGCAGTTACCCAGGACAGAACACCGGGGAGCTGTTTTTT.

This clonotype was found once. The rearrangement uses TRBV20-1 and TRBJ1-5; D is perhaps TRBD1 (6 bases). The length of the CDR3 is 14 residues. V was trimmed by 0 bases and J by 4 bases, leaving 10 bases between them. Germline lookup yields CDR1 DFQATT and CDR2 SNEGSKA (reference sequence). CDR3 loop: CSARDPGQNQPQHF. In nucleotides, the CDR3 is TGCAGTGCTAGAGATCCAGGACAGAATCAGCCCCAGCATTTT.